Detailed here is one T cell receptor (beta chain). The target antigen is unknown. The data were obtained in a study of persistence of HIV-infected CD4 T cells. V was shortened by 4 bases and J by 6 bases, with 11 bases between the two germline ends. Looked up from germline, CDR1 is SGHVS and CDR2 is FQNEAQ. The CDR3 has 13 amino acids. Cells were stimulated with CMV-infected fibroblast lysates at roughly 10 ug/mL. Sorted nonresponding memory CD4+ T cells were CD40L-negative, CD69-negative, CD45RO-high. For 18 hours, CD8-depleted PBMCs received anti-CD28/CD49d costimulation, a CD40-blocking antibody and enfuvirtide. Sequencing used immunoSEQ version 4 in survey mode. Measured with immunoSEQ multiplex PCR; TCRdb has only the in-frame clones, and not every one. This sample has fewer than 30,000 clones, with roughly four fifths found just once. Points from the study as a whole: Antigen-responding cells were enriched for degenerate expanded CDR3beta sequences.

The chain joins TRBV7-8 to TRBJ2-3, with D perhaps given as TRBD1 or TRBD2 (6 bases each). The sequences come from CD4+ T cells sorted from PBMCs after approximately 20-hour stimulation, collected from a patient who received antiretroviral therapy. The receptor was isolated from an adult man with HIV who was CMV-seropositive. CDR3 nucleotide sequence: TGTGCCAGCAGCTCACCGGGGGCCGATACGCAGTATTTT. Translation: CASSSPGADTQYF. Using reference TRBV7-8 and TRBJ2-3 for the parts outside the CDR3, the full variable domain is GAGVSQSPRYKVAKRGQDVALRCDPISGHVSLFWYQQALGQGPEFLTYFQNEAQLDKSGLPSDRFFAERPEGSVSTLKIQRTQQEDSAVYLCASSSPGADTQYFGPGTRLTVL.